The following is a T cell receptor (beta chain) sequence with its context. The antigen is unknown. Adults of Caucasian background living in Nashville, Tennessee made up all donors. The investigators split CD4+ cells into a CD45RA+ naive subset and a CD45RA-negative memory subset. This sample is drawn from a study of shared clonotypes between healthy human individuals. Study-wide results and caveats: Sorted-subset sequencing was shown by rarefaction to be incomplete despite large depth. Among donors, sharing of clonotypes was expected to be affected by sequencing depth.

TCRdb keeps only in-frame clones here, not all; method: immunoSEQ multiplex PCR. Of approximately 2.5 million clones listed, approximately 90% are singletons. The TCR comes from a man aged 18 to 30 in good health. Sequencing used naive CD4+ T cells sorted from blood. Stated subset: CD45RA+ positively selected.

CDR3: CASIGSDRGNQPQHF. For the CDR3, the DNA is TGTGCCAGCATAGGCTCTGATAGGGGGAATCAGCCCCAGCATTTT. The J gene is TRBJ1-5, the V gene TRBV6-5; D perhaps matches TRBD1 (6 bases). CDR1 is MNHEY and CDR2 is SVGAGI in the germline V gene. The V end was cut by 7 bases, the J end by 4 bases, with 17 bases between. The CDR3 totals 15 residues.